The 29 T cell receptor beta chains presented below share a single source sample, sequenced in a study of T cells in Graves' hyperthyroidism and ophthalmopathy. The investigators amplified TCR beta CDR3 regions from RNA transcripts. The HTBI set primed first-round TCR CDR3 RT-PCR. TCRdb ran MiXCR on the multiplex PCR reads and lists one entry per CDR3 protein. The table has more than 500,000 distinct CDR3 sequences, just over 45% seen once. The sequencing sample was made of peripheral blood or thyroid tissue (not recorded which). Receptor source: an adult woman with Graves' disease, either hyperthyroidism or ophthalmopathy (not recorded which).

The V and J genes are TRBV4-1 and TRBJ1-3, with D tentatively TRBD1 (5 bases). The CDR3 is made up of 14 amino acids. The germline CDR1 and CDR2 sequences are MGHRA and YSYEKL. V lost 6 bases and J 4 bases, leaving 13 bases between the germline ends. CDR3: CASRRGLAGNTIYF. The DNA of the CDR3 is TGCGCCAGCAGACGGGGACTAGCGGGAAACACCATATATTTT.

The CDR3: CAWSPGPSGARPYTF. The CDR3 nucleotides are TGTGCCTGGAGCCCTGGTCCTTCGGGGGCGCGTCCCTACACCTTC. V is TRBV30 and J is TRBJ1-2, with D possibly TRBD1 on 6 matching bases. Trimming took 3 bases from V and 10 from J, leaving 24 bases between them. Germline CDR1 and CDR2: GTSNPN and SVGIG (reference sequence). This CDR3 region has 15 residues.

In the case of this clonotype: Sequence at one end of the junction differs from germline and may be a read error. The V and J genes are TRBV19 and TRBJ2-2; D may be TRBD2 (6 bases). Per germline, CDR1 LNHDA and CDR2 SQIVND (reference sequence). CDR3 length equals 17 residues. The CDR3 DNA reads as TGTGCCAGTAGGATGGGACGGACTAAAACGAACACCGGGGAGCTGTCTTGG. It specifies CASRMGRTKTNTGELSW. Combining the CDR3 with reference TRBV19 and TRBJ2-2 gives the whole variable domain DGGITQSPKYLFRKEGQNVTLSCEQNLNHDAMYWYRQDPGQGLRLIYYSQIVNDFQKGDIAEGYSVSREKKESFPLTVTSAQKNPTAFYLCASRMGRTKTNTGELSWGEGSRLTVL.

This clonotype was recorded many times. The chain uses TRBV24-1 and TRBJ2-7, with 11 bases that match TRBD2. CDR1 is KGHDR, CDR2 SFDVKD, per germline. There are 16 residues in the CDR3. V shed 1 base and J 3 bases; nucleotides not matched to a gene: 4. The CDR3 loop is CATSDLGTSGNYEQYF. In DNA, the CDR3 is TGTGCCACCAGTGATTTAGGGACTAGCGGAAACTACGAGCAGTACTTC.

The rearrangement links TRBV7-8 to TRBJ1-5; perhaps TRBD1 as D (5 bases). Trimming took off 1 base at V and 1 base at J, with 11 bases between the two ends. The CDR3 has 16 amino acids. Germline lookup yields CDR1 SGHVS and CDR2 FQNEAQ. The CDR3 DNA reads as TGTGCCAGCAGCTTAGGGCGGTACAGGAGCAATCAGCCCCAGCATTTT. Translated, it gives CASSLGRYRSNQPQHF.

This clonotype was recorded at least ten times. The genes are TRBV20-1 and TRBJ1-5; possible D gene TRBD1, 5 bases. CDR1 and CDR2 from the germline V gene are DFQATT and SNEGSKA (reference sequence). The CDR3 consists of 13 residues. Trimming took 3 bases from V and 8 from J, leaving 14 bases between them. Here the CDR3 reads CSASRQTREPQHF. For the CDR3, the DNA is TGCAGTGCTAGCCGACAGACCAGGGAGCCCCAGCATTTT.

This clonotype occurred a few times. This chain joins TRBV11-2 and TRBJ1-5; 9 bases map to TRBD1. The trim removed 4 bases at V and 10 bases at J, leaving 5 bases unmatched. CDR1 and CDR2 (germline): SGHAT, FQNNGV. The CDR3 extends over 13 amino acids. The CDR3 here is CASSWTGVGPQHF. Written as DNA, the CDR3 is TGTGCCAGCAGCTGGACAGGGGTCGGACCCCAGCATTTT.

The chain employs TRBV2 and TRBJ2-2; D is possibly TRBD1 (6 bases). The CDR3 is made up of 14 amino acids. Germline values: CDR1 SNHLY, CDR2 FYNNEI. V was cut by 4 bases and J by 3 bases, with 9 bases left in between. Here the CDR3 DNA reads TGTGCCAGCAGTGGATACAGGGACACCGGGGAGCTGTTTTTT. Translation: CASSGYRDTGELFF.

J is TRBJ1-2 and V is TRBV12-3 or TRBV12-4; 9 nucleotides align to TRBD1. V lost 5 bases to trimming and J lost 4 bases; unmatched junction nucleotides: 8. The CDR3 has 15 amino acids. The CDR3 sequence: CASSGGQGTGYGYTF. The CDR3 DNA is TGTGCCAGCAGTGGCGGACAGGGGACTGGCTATGGCTACACCTTC.

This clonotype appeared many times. CDR3 protein: CASNPGRGYGYTF. As DNA, the CDR3 is TGTGCCAGCAACCCCGGCAGGGGCTATGGCTACACCTTC. The chain employs TRBV6-6 and TRBJ1-2, with a tentative D call TRBD1 (6 bases). CDR1 is MNHNY, CDR2 SVGAGI, per germline (reference sequence). Trimming took off 7 bases at V and 4 bases at J, with 13 bases between the two ends. The CDR3 has 13 amino acids.

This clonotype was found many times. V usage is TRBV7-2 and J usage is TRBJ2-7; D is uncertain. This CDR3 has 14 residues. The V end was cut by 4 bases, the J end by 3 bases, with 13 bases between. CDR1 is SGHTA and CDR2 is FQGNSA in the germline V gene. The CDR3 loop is CASSSYQKHYEQYF. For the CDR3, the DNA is TGTGCCAGCAGCTCGTACCAGAAACACTACGAGCAGTACTTC.

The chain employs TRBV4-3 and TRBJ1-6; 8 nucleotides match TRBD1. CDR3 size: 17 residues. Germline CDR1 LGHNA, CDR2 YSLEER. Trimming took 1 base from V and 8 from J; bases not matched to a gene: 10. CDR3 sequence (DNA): TGCGCCAGCAGCCAAGCGAGGGCAGGGGGCTTGGATTCACCCCTCCACTTT. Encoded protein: CASSQARAGGLDSPLHF.

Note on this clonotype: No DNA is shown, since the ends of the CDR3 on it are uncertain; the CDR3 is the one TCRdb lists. CDR3 amino acids: CSVEVGRGILF. This chain uses TRBV29-1 with TRBJ1-4; the table's D call TRBD1 went unverified against the DNA. Germline CDR1 is SQVTM and CDR2 is ANQGSEA. The CDR3 contains 11 residues when both ends are counted.

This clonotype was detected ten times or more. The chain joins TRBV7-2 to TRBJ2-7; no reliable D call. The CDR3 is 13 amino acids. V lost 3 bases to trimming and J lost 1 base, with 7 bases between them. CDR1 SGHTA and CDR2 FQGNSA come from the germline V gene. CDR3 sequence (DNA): TGTGCCAGCAGCTTCCTACCTTCCTACGAGCAGTACTTC. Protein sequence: CASSFLPSYEQYF.

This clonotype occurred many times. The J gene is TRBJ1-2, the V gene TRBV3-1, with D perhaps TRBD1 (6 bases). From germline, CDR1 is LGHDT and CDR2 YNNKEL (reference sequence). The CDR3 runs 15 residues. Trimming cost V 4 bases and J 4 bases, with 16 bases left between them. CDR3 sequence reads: CASSPFGGQTYGYTF. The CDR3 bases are TGTGCCAGCAGCCCCTTCGGAGGACAGACCTATGGCTACACCTTC.

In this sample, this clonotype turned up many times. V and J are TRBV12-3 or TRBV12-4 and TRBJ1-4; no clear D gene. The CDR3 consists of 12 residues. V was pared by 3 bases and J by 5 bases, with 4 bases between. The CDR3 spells CASSFRNEKLFF. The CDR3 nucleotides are TGTGCCAGCAGTTTTAGGAATGAAAAACTGTTTTTT.

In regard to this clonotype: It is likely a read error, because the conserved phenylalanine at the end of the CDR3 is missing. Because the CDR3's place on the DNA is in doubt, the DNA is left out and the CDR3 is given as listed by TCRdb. CDR3 loop: CASSYTIS. The chain is built from TRBV2 and TRBJ1-1. Per germline, CDR1 SNHLY and CDR2 FYNNEI. The CDR3 totals 8 residues, both ends included.

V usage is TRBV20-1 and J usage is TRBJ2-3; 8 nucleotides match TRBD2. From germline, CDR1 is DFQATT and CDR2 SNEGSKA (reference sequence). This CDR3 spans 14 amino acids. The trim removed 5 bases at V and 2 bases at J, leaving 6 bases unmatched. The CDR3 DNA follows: TGCAGTGCTTCCAGCGGGAGTTTCACAGATACGCAGTATTTT. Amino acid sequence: CSASSGSFTDTQYF.

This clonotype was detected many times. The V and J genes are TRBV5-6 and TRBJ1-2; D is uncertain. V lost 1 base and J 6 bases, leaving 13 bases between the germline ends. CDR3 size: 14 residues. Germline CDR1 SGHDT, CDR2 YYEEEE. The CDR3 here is CASSLPTITNGYTF. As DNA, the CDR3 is TGTGCCAGCAGCTTGCCGACTATCACTAATGGCTACACCTTC.

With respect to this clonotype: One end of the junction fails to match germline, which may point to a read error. The CDR3 nucleotides are TGTGCCAGCAGCTGGGGGTTAGGAAGCACCATATATTTT. Its protein is CASSWGLGSTIYF. This rearrangement joins TRBV11-2 to TRBJ1-3; D may be TRBD1 (5 bases). The CDR3 runs to 13 residues. From germline, CDR1 is SGHAT and CDR2 FQNNGV.

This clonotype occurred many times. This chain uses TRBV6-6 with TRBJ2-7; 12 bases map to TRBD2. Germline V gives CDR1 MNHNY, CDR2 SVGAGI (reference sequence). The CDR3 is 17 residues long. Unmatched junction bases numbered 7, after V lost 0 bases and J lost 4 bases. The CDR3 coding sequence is TGTGCCAGCAGTTACTCGGTTGGGACTAGCGGGTATTACGAGCAGTACTTC. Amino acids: CASSYSVGTSGYYEQYF.

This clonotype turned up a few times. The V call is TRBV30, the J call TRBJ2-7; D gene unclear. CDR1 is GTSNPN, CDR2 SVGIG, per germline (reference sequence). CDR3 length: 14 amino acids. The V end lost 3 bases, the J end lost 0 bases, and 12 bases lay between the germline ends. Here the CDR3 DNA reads TGTGCCTGGAGCTTGAGCGAATACTCCTACGAGCAGTACTTC. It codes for CAWSLSEYSYEQYF.

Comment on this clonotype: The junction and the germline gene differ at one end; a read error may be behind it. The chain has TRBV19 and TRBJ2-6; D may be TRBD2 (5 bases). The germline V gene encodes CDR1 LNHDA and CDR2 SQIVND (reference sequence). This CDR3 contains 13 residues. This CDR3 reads CASSKVSGNTEAF. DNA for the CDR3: TGTGCCAGTAGTAAGGTATCGGGGAACACTGAAGCTTTC.

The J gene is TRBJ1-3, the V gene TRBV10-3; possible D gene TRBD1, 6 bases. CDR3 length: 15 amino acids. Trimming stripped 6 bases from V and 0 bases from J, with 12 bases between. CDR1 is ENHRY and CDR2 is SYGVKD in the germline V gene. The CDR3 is CAIRSTGSSGNTIYF. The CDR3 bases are TGTGCCATCAGGTCAACAGGGAGCTCTGGAAACACCATATATTTT.

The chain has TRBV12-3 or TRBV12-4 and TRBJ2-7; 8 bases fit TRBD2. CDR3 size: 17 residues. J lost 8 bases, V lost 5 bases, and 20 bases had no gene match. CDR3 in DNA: TGTGCCAGCAGTGAGTCGGGGGGGGGCCAAAATCAGCCCCAGCAGTACTTC. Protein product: CASSESGGGQNQPQQYF.

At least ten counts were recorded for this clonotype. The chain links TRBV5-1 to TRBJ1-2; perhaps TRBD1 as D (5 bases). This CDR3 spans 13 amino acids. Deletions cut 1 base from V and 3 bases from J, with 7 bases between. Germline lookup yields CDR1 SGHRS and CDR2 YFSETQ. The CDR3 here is CASSLQGYYGYTF. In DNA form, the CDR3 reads TGCGCCAGCAGCTTGCAGGGTTACTATGGCTACACCTTC.

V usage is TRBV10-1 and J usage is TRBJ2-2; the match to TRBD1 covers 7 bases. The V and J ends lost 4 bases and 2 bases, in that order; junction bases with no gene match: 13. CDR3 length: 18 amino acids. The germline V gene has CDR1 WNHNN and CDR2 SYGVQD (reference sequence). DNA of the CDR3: TGCGCCAGCAGTGCGGACAGGCTGGGCCCATCAAACACCGGGGAGCTGTTTTTT. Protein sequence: CASSADRLGPSNTGELFF.

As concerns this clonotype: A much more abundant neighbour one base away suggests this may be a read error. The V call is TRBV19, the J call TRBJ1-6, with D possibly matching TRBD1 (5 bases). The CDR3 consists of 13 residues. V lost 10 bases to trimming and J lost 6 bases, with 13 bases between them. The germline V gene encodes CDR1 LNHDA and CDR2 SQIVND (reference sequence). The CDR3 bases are TGTGCCACCGATGACAGACCTAATTCACCCCTCCACTTT. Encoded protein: CATDDRPNSPLHF. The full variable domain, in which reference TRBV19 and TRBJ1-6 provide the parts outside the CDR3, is DGGITQSPKYLFRKEGQNVTLSCEQNLNHDAMYWYRQDPGQGLRLIYYSQIVNDFQKGDIAEGYSVSREKKESFPLTVTSAQKNPTAFYLCATDDRPNSPLHFGNGTRLTVT.

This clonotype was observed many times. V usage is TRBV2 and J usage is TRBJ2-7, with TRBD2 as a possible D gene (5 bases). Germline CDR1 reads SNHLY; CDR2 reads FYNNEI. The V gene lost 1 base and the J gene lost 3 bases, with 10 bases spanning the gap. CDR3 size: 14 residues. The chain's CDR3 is CASSEEVGGYEQYF. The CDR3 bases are TGTGCCAGCAGTGAAGAGGTAGGAGGCTACGAGCAGTACTTC.